The 10 T cell receptor beta chains in this list originate from one sample, sequenced in a study of T-cell memory formation after mild COVID-19. TCRdb passed the 5' RACE reads through MiXCR, listing each CDR3 protein once. The sample consists of just under 350,000 distinct CDR3 sequences, over 10% of them appearing once. Input material: PBMCs or a T cell subset sorted from them (not recorded which). The origin of the receptors is a man between 18 and 35 years old who had mild COVID-19 (a few samples of this study predate the infection). Cell type and time point are not known.

This clonotype was recorded many times. The chain links TRBV12-3 or TRBV12-4 to TRBJ2-5, with unresolved D. There are 13 residues in the CDR3. V was pared by 5 bases and J by 5 bases, with 12 bases between. The CDR3 is CASSPPWPETQYF. For the CDR3, the DNA is TGTGCCAGCAGTCCCCCTTGGCCCGAGACCCAGTACTTC.

The table lists this clonotype with a few counts. CDR3 amino acids: CASIPGGTEAFF. CDR3 DNA: TGTGCCAGCATCCCAGGGGGCACTGAAGCTTTCTTT. The chain recombines TRBV12-3 or TRBV12-4 with TRBJ1-1; 7 bases align to TRBD1. The CDR3 extends over 12 amino acids. The V and J ends lost 7 bases and 4 bases, in that order; junction bases with no gene match: 3.

The CDR3 region is CASSPQGTGETQYF. The CDR3 DNA is TGTGCCAGCAGCCCCCAGGGGACCGGGGAGACCCAGTACTTC. The chain recombines TRBV7-3 with TRBJ2-5; D is perhaps TRBD1 (6 bases). This CDR3 contains 14 residues. V was cut by 5 bases and J by 5 bases, with 15 bases left in between. CDR1 is SGHTA and CDR2 is FQGTGA in the germline V gene.

The V and J genes are TRBV5-4 and TRBJ2-5, with TRBD2 matching over 13 bases. The CDR3 consists of 16 residues. Germline CDR1 is SGHNT and CDR2 is YYREEE (reference sequence). The ends lost 2 bases at V and 1 base at J; junction bases unmatched: 2. Written as DNA, the CDR3 is TGTGCCAGCAGCTTTGGGACTAGCGGGGCCCAAGAGACCCAGTACTTC. It translates to CASSFGTSGAQETQYF.

This clonotype was detected only a few times. The rearrangement links TRBV24-1 to TRBJ2-5; D tentatively reads TRBD1 or TRBD2 (6 bases each). The length of the CDR3 is 15 residues. The V and J ends lost 2 bases and 2 bases respectively, with 11 bases between them. The germline gives CDR1 KGHDR, CDR2 SFDVKD. The CDR3 DNA follows: TGTGCCACCAGTGATTCCCGGGGGCTTCAAGAGACCCAGTACTTC. This gives the protein CATSDSRGLQETQYF.

A few counts support this clonotype. The V gene is TRBV27, the J gene TRBJ2-3; 9 positions agree with TRBD1. CDR1 is MNHEY, CDR2 SMNVEV, per germline (reference sequence). Trimming removed 1 base from V and 2 bases from J; junction bases left unmatched: 7. CDR3 length: 17 amino acids. The CDR3 DNA is TGTGCCAGCAGTTTATTCGGGACAGGGCCCCCCACAGATACGCAGTATTTT. It specifies CASSLFGTGPPTDTQYF.

This clonotype has only a few counts. The chain couples TRBV10-3 to TRBJ1-6; no clear D gene. V shed 5 bases and J shed 0 bases, with 11 bases lying between them. The CDR3 runs 16 residues. Germline V CDR1 and CDR2: ENHRY, SYGVKD. The CDR3 loop reads CAISRQPSSYNSPLHF. DNA for the CDR3: TGTGCCATCAGTAGGCAGCCGAGCTCCTATAATTCACCCCTCCACTTT.

The chain is built from TRBV14 and TRBJ2-3; 12 bases map to TRBD2. The CDR3 totals 18 residues. The germline V gene encodes CDR1 SGHDN and CDR2 FVKESK. V shed 1 base and J 2 bases; nucleotides not matched to a gene: 7. The CDR3 is CASSQGVRLAGATDTQYF. DNA for the CDR3: TGTGCCAGCAGCCAAGGGGTACGACTAGCGGGGGCCACAGATACGCAGTATTTT.

The V call is TRBV18, the J call TRBJ2-5; D gene ambiguous. Trimming left V 4 bases short and J 4 bases short, with 7 bases between. The CDR3 is 12 residues long. The V gene's germline CDR1 is KGHSH and CDR2 LQKENI. The CDR3 DNA reads as TGTGCCAGCTCACTCAAGGGAGAGACCCAGTACTTC. Its protein is CASSLKGETQYF.

The J gene is TRBJ2-3, the V gene TRBV29-1; tentatively, D is TRBD2 (5 bases). CDR3 length: 12 residues. Trimming pared 6 bases from V and 4 bases from J, leaving 11 bases between. CDR1 is SQVTM and CDR2 is ANQGSEA in the germline V gene. CDR3 residues: CSVEASSDTQYF. In DNA, the CDR3 is TGCAGCGTCGAGGCTAGCTCAGATACGCAGTATTTT.